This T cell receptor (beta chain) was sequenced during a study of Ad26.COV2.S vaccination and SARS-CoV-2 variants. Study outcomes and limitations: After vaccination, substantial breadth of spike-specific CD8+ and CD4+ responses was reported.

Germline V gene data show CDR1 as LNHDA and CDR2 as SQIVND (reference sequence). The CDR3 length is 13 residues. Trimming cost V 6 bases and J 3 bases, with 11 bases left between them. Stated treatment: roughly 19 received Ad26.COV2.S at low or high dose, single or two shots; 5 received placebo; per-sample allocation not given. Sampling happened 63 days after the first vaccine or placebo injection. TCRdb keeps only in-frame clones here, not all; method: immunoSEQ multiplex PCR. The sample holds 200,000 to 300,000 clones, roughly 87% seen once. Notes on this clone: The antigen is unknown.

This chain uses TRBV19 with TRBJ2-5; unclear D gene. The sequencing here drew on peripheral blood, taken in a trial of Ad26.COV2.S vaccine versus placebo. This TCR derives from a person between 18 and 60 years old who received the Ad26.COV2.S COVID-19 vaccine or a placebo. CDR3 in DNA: TGTGCCAGTAGCGAGGCCCGGGAAGAGACCCAGTACTTC. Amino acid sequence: CASSEAREETQYF.